Listed here are 26 T cell receptor beta chains from one sample, sequenced in a study of immune evolution from preneoplasia to lung adenocarcinoma. TCRdb keeps only in-frame clones here, not all; method: immunoSEQ multiplex PCR. The sample includes under 5,500 clones, around 81% of them seen just once. Sample: FFPE normal lung tissue adjacent to the tumor. Receptors were obtained from a person aged 50-75 years with lung adenocarcinoma.

The chain is built from TRBV28 and TRBJ2-5; the D gene is possibly TRBD1 (5 bases). CDR1 is MDHEN, CDR2 SYDVKM, per germline. The CDR3 sequence is 12 residues long. V lost 6 bases and J lost 7, with 12 bases in between. The CDR3 DNA is TGTGCCAGCAGGCCTCAGGGATCGACCCAGTACTTC. This translates into CASRPQGSTQYF.

This rearrangement joins TRBV18 to TRBJ2-3; 10 bases align to TRBD1. This CDR3 contains 15 residues. Per the germline V gene, CDR1 is KGHSH and CDR2 is LQKENI. V shed 6 bases and J 1 base; nucleotides not matched to a gene: 4. DNA of the CDR3: TGTGCCAGCTCTCAAGGGACAGGGGGCACAGATACGCAGTATTTT. It specifies CASSQGTGGTDTQYF. Filled out from reference TRBV18 and TRBJ2-3, the complete variable domain reads NAGVMQNPRHLVRRRGQEARLRCSPMKGHSHVYWYRQLPEEGLKFMVYLQKENIIDESGMPKERFSAEFPKEGPSILRIQQVVRGDSAAYFCASSQGTGGTDTQYFGPGTRLTVL.

The CDR3, as DNA: TGTGCCAGCAGCGTAGCCGGGACAGGGATGTACGAGCAGTACTTC. Translation gives CASSVAGTGMYEQYF. The chain carries TRBV9 and TRBJ2-7; 9 bases align to TRBD1. CDR3 length: 15 amino acids. Germline CDR1 reads SGDLS; CDR2 reads YYNGEE. J gave up 4 bases and V 0 bases, and 5 bases lay outside the gene matches.

The rearrangement links TRBV28 to TRBJ1-3; D might be TRBD1 (5 bases). CDR1 is MDHEN, CDR2 SYDVKM, per germline. V was cut by 6 bases and J by 1 base, with 10 bases left in between. The length of the CDR3 is 14 residues. This chain's CDR3 is CASRPGGSGNTIYF. CDR3 coding DNA: TGTGCCAGCAGACCCGGGGGGTCTGGAAACACCATATATTTT.

Only a few counts were recorded for this clone. The chain has TRBV7-6 and TRBJ2-5, with D unresolved. Trimming left V 2 bases short and J 1 base short, with 2 bases between. Germline loops: CDR1 SGHVS, CDR2 FNYEAQ. The CDR3 runs 12 residues. Here the CDR3 DNA reads TGTGCCAGCAGCTTACCCCAAGAGACCCAGTACTTC. Protein sequence: CASSLPQETQYF. The full variable domain, rest sourced from reference TRBV7-6 and TRBJ2-5, is GAGVSQSPRYKVTKRGQDVALRCDPISGHVSLYWYRQALGQGPEFLTYFNYEAQQDKSGLPNDRFSAERPEGSISTLTIQRTEQRDSAMYRCASSLPQETQYFGPGTRLLVL.

J is TRBJ1-2 and V is TRBV30; TRBD1 aligns across 8 bases. There are 13 residues in the CDR3. With 5 bases clipped from V and 4 bases from J, the junction kept 6 bases outside the gene matches. CDR1 is GTSNPN and CDR2 is SVGIG in the germline V gene (reference sequence). CDR3: CAWARGRGYGYTF. CDR3 bases: TGTGCCTGGGCCAGGGGGCGCGGCTATGGCTACACCTTC.

The chain recombines TRBV10-3 with TRBJ2-3; TRBD2 aligns across 7 bases. This CDR3 comprises 16 residues. V lost 4 bases, J lost 0 bases, and 7 bases stayed unmatched. Germline V gene lookup returns CDR1 ENHRY and CDR2 SYGVKD. CDR3 DNA: TGTGCCATCAGTGGGCAGCGGGACTCTAGCACAGATACGCAGTATTTT. Its protein is CAISGQRDSSTDTQYF.

The V and J genes are TRBV6-5 and TRBJ1-5, with 7 bases aligning to TRBD1. CDR3 length equals 16 residues. Germline lookup yields CDR1 MNHEY and CDR2 SVGAGI. Trimming cost V 4 bases and J 6 bases; bases outside gene matches: 12. CDR3: CASSSLEGQSGQPQHF. CDR3 nucleotide sequence: TGTGCCAGCAGTTCCCTTGAGGGACAGTCGGGTCAGCCCCAGCATTTT.

This clone showed up just a few times. The V call is TRBV19, the J call TRBJ1-1; D gene ambiguous. In germline, CDR1 is LNHDA, CDR2 SQIVND (reference sequence). The CDR3 totals 15 residues. Trimming removed 0 bases from V and 0 bases from J, with 8 bases in between. The CDR3 sequence is CASSIEGHLNTEAFF. The CDR3 DNA reads TGTGCCAGTAGTATAGAGGGCCACCTGAACACTGAAGCTTTCTTT.

Only one count was recorded for this clone. The chain couples TRBV28 to TRBJ2-3; possible D gene TRBD2, 6 bases. V lost 5 bases to trimming and J lost 2 bases, with 23 bases between them. CDR3 length equals 18 residues. Looked up from germline, CDR1 is MDHEN and CDR2 is SYDVKM. The CDR3 nucleotides are TGTGCCAGCAGTCCTCTTTTCACGACTAGATACTTCACAGATACGCAGTATTTT. Protein product: CASSPLFTTRYFTDTQYF.

This chain links TRBV7-9 with TRBJ2-7, with 9 bases aligning to TRBD1. This CDR3 has 13 amino acids. The germline V gene encodes CDR1 SEHNR and CDR2 FQNEAQ (reference sequence). Unmatched junction bases numbered 5, after V lost 5 bases and J lost 6 bases. The CDR3: CASSPQGAGEQYF. CDR3 nucleotide sequence: TGTGCCAGCAGCCCACAGGGGGCGGGCGAGCAGTACTTC.

This chain connects TRBV28 to TRBJ2-2; TRBD1 or TRBD2 may be the D gene (5 bases each). The CDR3 has 12 amino acids. Germline V gene data show CDR1 as MDHEN and CDR2 as SYDVKM. Between the trimmed V and J ends, which lost 8 bases and 4 bases, there was a span of 8 bases. In nucleotides, the CDR3 is TGTGCCAGCTTGGGGACCACCGGGGAGCTGTTTTTT. Residues: CASLGTTGELFF.

V gene TRBV11-2 combines with J gene TRBJ2-1; 13 positions match TRBD2. In germline, CDR1 is SGHAT, CDR2 FQNNGV. J was trimmed by 11 bases and V by 3 bases; bases with no gene match: 4. The CDR3 extends over 14 amino acids. In DNA form, the CDR3 reads TGTGCCAGCAGCTTCCGACTAGCGGGGGGCCAGCAGTTCTTC. It is translated as CASSFRLAGGQQFF.

This chain joins TRBV28 and TRBJ1-1; D is uncertain. Germline CDR1 MDHEN, CDR2 SYDVKM. The CDR3 covers 12 residues. V lost 6 bases and J 4 bases, leaving 9 bases between the germline ends. DNA for the CDR3: TGTGCCAGCAGGGTTTTGGGCACTGAAGCTTTCTTT. This encodes CASRVLGTEAFF.

V gene TRBV9 combines with J gene TRBJ1-5; the D is unclear. This CDR3 spans 15 amino acids. Per the germline V gene, CDR1 is SGDLS and CDR2 is YYNGEE. V was cut by 0 bases and J by 5 bases, with 12 bases left in between. CDR3 region: CASSVGVGKDQPQHF. CDR3 DNA sequence: TGTGCCAGCAGCGTAGGTGTGGGGAAGGATCAGCCCCAGCATTTT.

Comment on this clone: Distinct nucleotide sequences in the sample also encode this CDR3. This rearrangement joins TRBV9 to TRBJ1-1; a possible D gene is TRBD1 (6 bases). Germline CDR1 is SGDLS and CDR2 is YYNGEE. V lost 3 bases, J lost 4 bases, and 16 bases lay in between. The CDR3 loop spans 15 amino acids. Here the CDR3 DNA reads TGTGCCAGCAGCGCACAGGGAAGGTATGGCACTGAAGCTTTCTTT. Translated: CASSAQGRYGTEAFF. The full variable domain, its missing parts supplied by reference TRBV9 and TRBJ1-1, is DSGVTQTPKHLITATGQRVTLRCSPRSGDLSVYWYQQSLDQGLQFLIQYYNGEERAKGNILERFSAQQFPDLHSELNLSSLELGDSALYFCASSAQGRYGTEAFFGQGTRLTVV.

The J gene is TRBJ1-4, the V gene TRBV5-1; 7 bases align to TRBD1. The CDR3 totals 14 residues. V lost 3 bases to trimming and J lost 4 bases; unmatched junction nucleotides: 3. Germline lookup yields CDR1 SGHRS and CDR2 YFSETQ. CDR3 residues: CASSSGQINEKLFF. The CDR3 coding sequence is TGCGCCAGCAGCTCGGGACAGATTAATGAAAAACTGTTTTTT.

Concerning this clone itself: Because the CDR3's place on the DNA is in doubt, the DNA is left out and the CDR3 is given as listed by TCRdb. This chain uses TRBV27 with TRBJ1-1; the table gives TRBD1 as D, unverified against the DNA. Per germline, CDR1 MNHEY and CDR2 SMNVEV (reference sequence). The CDR3 is made up of 13 amino acids, end residues included. The CDR3 here is CASSFLAGDPAFF.

This clone was detected a few times. CDR3 region: CAWTPLSTDTQYF. The CDR3 nucleotides are TGTGCCTGGACCCCGTTGAGCACAGATACGCAGTATTTT. The rearrangement uses TRBV30 and TRBJ2-3; D not certain. CDR1 is GTSNPN, CDR2 SVGIG, per germline (reference sequence). The CDR3 contains 13 residues. Trimming removed 4 bases from V and 0 bases from J, with 8 bases in between. Full variable domain (missing parts from reference TRBV30 and TRBJ2-3): SQTIHQWPATLVQPVGSPLSLECTVEGTSNPNLYWYRQAAGRGLQLLFYSVGIGQISSEVPQNLSASRPQDRQFILSSKKLLLSDSGFYLCAWTPLSTDTQYFGPGTRLTVL.

The chain links TRBV30 to TRBJ2-3; 7 nucleotides match TRBD2. The germline V gene encodes CDR1 GTSNPN and CDR2 SVGIG (reference sequence). The CDR3 loop spans 13 amino acids. Unmatched junction bases numbered 3, after V lost 4 bases and J lost 2 bases. For the CDR3, the DNA is TGTGCCTGGACTAGCGGCGTCACAGATACGCAGTATTTT. This translates into CAWTSGVTDTQYF.

The chain links TRBV6-1 to TRBJ2-5; D gene unclear. Germline-derived CDR1 and CDR2 are MNHNS and SASEGT. This CDR3 contains 13 residues. V was shortened by 8 bases and J by 3 bases, with 13 bases between the two germline ends. DNA for the CDR3: TGTGCCAGCTCGCCTGGGCCAAAAGAGACCCAGTACTTC. Its translation is CASSPGPKETQYF.

This rearrangement joins TRBV4-2 to TRBJ1-5; 7 nucleotides align to TRBD1. The junction had 1 base not matched to a gene; V was cut back by 1 base and J by 1 base. This CDR3 region has 15 residues. Germline V CDR1 and CDR2: LGHNA, YNFKEQ. Here the CDR3 DNA reads TGTGCCAGCAGCCAAGGGACAGGCAGCAATCAGCCCCAGCATTTT. Its translation is CASSQGTGSNQPQHF.

The rearrangement uses TRBV28 and TRBJ2-2; TRBD1 matches 9 bases. With 4 bases clipped from V and 1 base from J, the junction kept 4 bases outside the gene matches. Looked up from germline, CDR1 is MDHEN and CDR2 is SYDVKM. The CDR3 length is 16 residues. The CDR3 reads CASSSYRGLNTGELFF. The CDR3 DNA reads as TGTGCCAGCAGTTCTTACAGGGGGCTGAACACCGGGGAGCTGTTTTTT.

This chain connects TRBV29-1 to TRBJ2-6; D ambiguous. The CDR3 is made up of 15 amino acids. Looked up from germline, CDR1 is SQVTM and CDR2 is ANQGSEA. Trimming took 6 bases from V and 0 from J, leaving 12 bases between them. The CDR3 sequence is CSVRGGDSGANVLTF. CDR3 bases: TGCAGCGTCCGCGGTGGGGACTCTGGGGCCAACGTCCTGACTTTC.

The chain recombines TRBV9 with TRBJ2-3, with D perhaps assigned TRBD1 or TRBD2 (7 bases each). The ends were cut back, 0 bases at V and 6 bases at J, with 14 bases in the middle. CDR3 length: 15 amino acids. Per germline, CDR1 SGDLS and CDR2 YYNGEE. This CDR3 is CASSVAGGGRDTQYF. Here the CDR3 DNA reads TGTGCCAGCAGCGTAGCAGGGGGGGGGCGTGATACGCAGTATTTT.

The V call is TRBV6-5, the J call TRBJ2-7, with TRBD2 matching over 8 bases. CDR1 and CDR2 (germline): MNHEY, SVGAGI. There are 15 residues in the CDR3. V dropped 8 bases and J dropped 0; count of bases not matched to a gene: 9. The DNA for the CDR3 is TGTGCCAGCCGGGAGGGGGACAAGAGCTCCTACGAGCAGTACTTC. Amino acid sequence: CASREGDKSSYEQYF.